Below, 29 T cell receptor beta chains from the same sample are listed, as sequenced in a study of blood T cell repertoires in COVID-19. Repertoires were generated with immunoSEQ multiplex PCR, while TCRdb's copy carries only in-frame clones and drops some. The sample lists over 300,000 clones; 85% to 90% were seen once. The specimen was PBMCs or T cells enriched from blood (not recorded which). All receptors come from a woman in her 30s with acute COVID-19.

The gene calls are TRBV19 and TRBJ2-2; maybe TRBD1 (6 bases). Trimming removed 0 bases at V and 2 bases at J, with 7 bases between. Germline CDR1 is LNHDA and CDR2 is SQIVND (reference sequence). The CDR3 runs to 15 residues. This CDR3 is CASSIEDRNTGELFF. The DNA for the CDR3 is TGTGCCAGTAGTATAGAGGACAGAAACACCGGGGAGCTGTTTTTT.

The V gene is TRBV7-9, the J gene TRBJ2-2, with D unclear. This CDR3 comprises 13 residues. V lost 5 bases and J lost 9, with 13 bases in between. Germline CDR1 is SEHNR and CDR2 is FQNEAQ (reference sequence). The chain's CDR3 is CASSPRESRELFF. As DNA, the CDR3 is TGTGCCAGCAGCCCCCGTGAGAGCAGGGAGCTGTTTTTT.

In DNA form, the CDR3 reads TGTGCCAGCAGTAGCACAGGTACTCTCCTCCACTTT. It yields the protein CASSSTGTLLHF. The chain links TRBV6-5 to TRBJ1-6, with a tentative D call TRBD1 (5 bases). V dropped 5 bases and J dropped 15 bases, with 14 bases sitting between them. The CDR3 covers 12 residues. Germline assignment: CDR1 MNHEY and CDR2 SVGAGI.

V gene TRBV19 combines with J gene TRBJ1-5; D is possibly TRBD1 (5 bases). CDR3 length: 16 residues. Germline V CDR1 and CDR2: LNHDA, SQIVND (reference sequence). Trimming took 5 bases from V and 5 from J, leaving 19 bases between them. In DNA, the CDR3 is TGTGCCAGTAGTCGACCGGGACTAGGGCCCGATCAGCCCCAGCATTTT. It codes for CASSRPGLGPDQPQHF.

V usage is TRBV24-1 and J usage is TRBJ1-2; 9 bases are shared with TRBD1. There are 18 residues in the CDR3. Trimming removed 3 bases from V and 8 bases from J; junction bases left unmatched: 18. Germline V lookup: CDR1 KGHDR, CDR2 SFDVKD. The CDR3 region has the DNA TGTGCCACCAGTGATCCTTCTCCCGGGACAGGGATGGCAGGAGGCTACACCTTC. It specifies CATSDPSPGTGMAGGYTF.

This clone was found once. The identical CDR3 is also encoded by other nucleotide sequences in the sample. The chain has TRBV12-3 or TRBV12-4 and TRBJ2-3; weak D call: TRBD2 (5 bases). CDR3 length: 12 amino acids. V was cut by 3 bases and J by 6 bases, with 7 bases left in between. In DNA form, the CDR3 reads TGTGCCAGCAGTTTCGGCGGGGATACGCAGTATTTT. The encoded protein is CASSFGGDTQYF.

This chain uses TRBV9 with TRBJ2-2; 7 nucleotides line up with TRBD1. The CDR3 has 15 amino acids. V gave up 0 bases and J gave up 5 bases; unmatched junction bases: 4. In germline, CDR1 is SGDLS, CDR2 YYNGEE. CDR3 DNA: TGTGCCAGCAGCGTAGTGGCAGGGGGAACCGGGGAGCTGTTTTTT. This encodes CASSVVAGGTGELFF.

CDR3 in amino acids: CASSPYGQSEGTEAFF. The CDR3 DNA reads TGCGCCAGCAGCCCTTATGGACAGTCTGAAGGAACTGAAGCTTTCTTT. The gene calls are TRBV5-1 and TRBJ1-1; D perhaps matches TRBD1 (6 bases). CDR3 length equals 16 residues. Looked up from germline, CDR1 is SGHRS and CDR2 is YFSETQ. The V gene lost 4 bases and the J gene lost 5 bases, with 21 bases spanning the gap.

The chain couples TRBV24-1 to TRBJ2-5, with 9 bases that match TRBD1. Losses at the gene ends were 5 bases for V and 4 bases for J; bases not matched to a gene: 10. The CDR3 runs to 16 residues. Germline values: CDR1 KGHDR, CDR2 SFDVKD. Written as DNA, the CDR3 is TGTGCCACCAGTGCCACCGGGACAGGGAGGACAGAGACCCAGTACTTC. Translation gives CATSATGTGRTETQYF.

V is TRBV2 and J is TRBJ2-7; D gene uncertain. V gave up 6 bases and J gave up 3 bases, with 9 bases separating them. CDR3 size: 12 residues. Per the germline V gene, CDR1 is SNHLY and CDR2 is FYNNEI. CDR3 DNA: TGTGCCAGCAGACAAGAATTCTACGAGCAGTACTTC. This codes for CASRQEFYEQYF.

CDR3 bases: TGTGCCAGCAGTTCGACAGGGTTCTATGGCTACACCTTC. Protein: CASSSTGFYGYTF. The chain recombines TRBV27 with TRBJ1-2; TRBD1 aligns across 7 bases. The length of the CDR3 is 13 residues. The germline V gene has CDR1 MNHEY and CDR2 SMNVEV (reference sequence). Losses at the gene ends were 4 bases for V and 4 bases for J; bases not matched to a gene: 3.

The J gene is TRBJ2-3, the V gene TRBV27, with 14 bases aligning to TRBD2. This CDR3 region has 18 residues. The germline CDR1 and CDR2 sequences are MNHEY and SMNVEV (reference sequence). The trim removed 6 bases at V and 1 base at J, leaving 9 bases unmatched. CDR3 DNA: TGTGCCAGCAGACCATGGACTAGCGGGGGGTCCCGCACAGATACGCAGTATTTT. Translated: CASRPWTSGGSRTDTQYF.

This clone appeared once. The CDR3 region has the DNA TGTGCCAGCAGCTTAAGCCAGGGTAACACTGAAGCTTTCTTT. The encoded protein is CASSLSQGNTEAFF. The gene calls are TRBV5-5 and TRBJ1-1, with D possibly being TRBD1 (5 bases). CDR1 is SGHKS, CDR2 YYEKEE, per germline (reference sequence). The CDR3 contains 14 residues. Trimming took off 2 bases at V and 2 bases at J, with 10 bases between the two ends. Supplemented by reference TRBV5-5 and TRBJ1-1, the full variable domain reads DAGVTQSPTHLIKTRGQQVTLRCSPISGHKSVSWYQQVLGQGPQFIFQYYEKEERGRGNFPDRFSARQFPNYSSELNVNALLLGDSALYLCASSLSQGNTEAFFGQGTRLTVV.

The chain combines TRBV9 with TRBJ2-7; 8 positions match TRBD1. Per germline, CDR1 SGDLS and CDR2 YYNGEE. V was pared by 3 bases and J by 6 bases, with 8 bases of the junction left unmatched. This CDR3 is built from 14 residues. The CDR3 sequence is CASSAGTGLREQYF. CDR3 nucleotides: TGTGCCAGCAGCGCCGGGACAGGACTTCGCGAGCAGTACTTC.

The rearrangement links TRBV7-2 to TRBJ2-3; D is perhaps TRBD1 (5 bases). The V gene lost 5 bases and the J gene lost 1 base, with 19 bases spanning the gap. The CDR3 has 17 amino acids. Germline-derived CDR1 and CDR2 are SGHTA and FQGNSA. CDR3 DNA sequence: TGTGCCAGCAGCCACTCGTTTAGCAGCAGGGGCACAGATACGCAGTATTTT. This gives the protein CASSHSFSSRGTDTQYF. The whole variable domain, filled in from reference TRBV7-2 and TRBJ2-3, reads GAGVSQSPSNKVTEKGKDVELRCDPISGHTALYWYRQSLGQGLEFLIYFQGNSAPDKSGLPSDRFSAERTGGSVSTLTIQRTQQEDSAVYLCASSHSFSSRGTDTQYFGPGTRLTVL.

The chain has TRBV27 and TRBJ1-1; D not certain. The CDR3 sequence is 14 residues long. Germline CDR1 is MNHEY and CDR2 is SMNVEV (reference sequence). The V gene lost 6 bases and the J gene lost 3 bases, with 14 bases spanning the gap. CDR3 loop: CASSLRGIYTEAFF. In DNA, the CDR3 is TGTGCCAGCAGCCTTAGAGGCATTTACACTGAAGCTTTCTTT.

This rearrangement joins TRBV3-1 (or the pseudogene TRBV3-2) to TRBJ1-6; D gene ambiguous. Germline CDR1 and CDR2: LGHDT and YNNKEL (reference sequence). The CDR3 is 21 amino acids. V lost 0 bases, J lost 0 bases, and 21 bases lay in between. In DNA, the CDR3 is TGTGCCAGCAGCCAAGATTACTTCGGCGGCAGCGGAGACTCCTATAATTCACCCCTCCACTTT. As protein: CASSQDYFGGSGDSYNSPLHF.

This chain uses TRBV3-1 (or the pseudogene TRBV3-2) with TRBJ2-7; D gene uncertain. Germline CDR1 and CDR2: LGHDT and YNNKEL (reference sequence). The V gene lost 2 bases and the J gene lost 7 bases, with 9 bases spanning the gap. CDR3 size: 12 residues. CDR3 sequence: CASSQFTNEQYF. For the CDR3, the DNA is TGTGCCAGCAGCCAATTCACAAATGAGCAGTACTTC.

This chain uses TRBV6-5 with TRBJ2-7; no clear D gene. Per the germline V gene, CDR1 is MNHEY and CDR2 is SVGAGI. Deletions cut 0 bases from V and 2 bases from J, with 8 bases between. CDR3 size: 14 residues. The CDR3 loop reads CASSYSAGTYEQYF. The CDR3, as DNA: TGTGCCAGCAGTTACTCGGCAGGAACCTACGAGCAGTACTTC.

The gene calls are TRBV10-3 and TRBJ2-2, with 7 bases identical to TRBD1. Per the germline V gene, CDR1 is ENHRY and CDR2 is SYGVKD. The length of the CDR3 is 16 residues. Trimming at V came to 3 bases and at J to 2 bases, leaving 6 bases not matched to a gene. The DNA for the CDR3 is TGTGCCATCAGTGACCCAACAGGGGAAAACACCGGGGAGCTGTTTTTT. Amino acids: CAISDPTGENTGELFF.

V usage is TRBV2 and J usage is TRBJ2-2; the D gene is possibly TRBD1 (5 bases). The germline V gene has CDR1 SNHLY and CDR2 FYNNEI. The CDR3 has 14 amino acids. Trimming cost V 6 bases and J 2 bases, with 10 bases left between them. This CDR3 reads CASRKTVNTGELFF. CDR3 sequence (DNA): TGTGCCAGCAGGAAGACAGTTAACACCGGGGAGCTGTTTTTT.

This clone showed up just once. At the DNA level, this CDR3 is encoded by other sequences in the same sample as well. The genes are TRBV28 and TRBJ1-1; D not certain. Germline CDR1 and CDR2: MDHEN and SYDVKM. Trimming left V 4 bases short and J 2 bases short, with 5 bases between. CDR3 length: 12 residues. The CDR3 loop is CASSSGNTEAFF. CDR3 nucleotide sequence: TGTGCCAGCAGTTCCGGTAACACTGAAGCTTTCTTT. Variable domain in full (rest from reference TRBV28 and TRBJ1-1): DVKVTQSSRYLVKRTGEKVFLECVQDMDHENMFWYRQDPGLGLRLIYFSYDVKMKEKGDIPEGYSVSREKKERFSLILESASTNQTSMYLCASSSGNTEAFFGQGTRLTVV.

J is TRBJ2-7 and V is TRBV9; 7 nucleotides line up with TRBD2. The CDR3 runs 15 residues. V was clipped by 0 bases and J by 3 bases; unmatched bases: 6. Germline CDR1 is SGDLS and CDR2 is YYNGEE. The CDR3 DNA reads TGTGCCAGCAGCGTAGCGACTAGCCCCCACTACGAGCAGTACTTC. Residues: CASSVATSPHYEQYF.

This rearrangement joins TRBV13 to TRBJ2-7; D perhaps matches TRBD1 (5 bases). The length of the CDR3 is 14 residues. V was trimmed by 1 base and J by 2 bases, leaving 9 bases between them. Germline-derived CDR1 and CDR2 are PRHDT and FYEKMQ (reference sequence). CDR3 region: CASSLVGETYEQYF. The CDR3 bases are TGTGCCAGCAGCTTAGTAGGGGAAACCTACGAGCAGTACTTC.

The chain recombines TRBV7-9 with TRBJ2-7; TRBD1 aligns across 8 bases. Trimming took 3 bases from V and 3 from J; bases not matched to a gene: 1. CDR1 SEHNR and CDR2 FQNEAQ come from the germline V gene (reference sequence). This CDR3 region has 13 residues. The CDR3 region is CASSLTGVYEQYF. CDR3 coding DNA: TGTGCCAGCAGCTTGACAGGGGTCTACGAGCAGTACTTC.

A single count supports this clone. J is TRBJ1-5 and V is TRBV27, with TRBD1 as a possible D gene (5 bases). V lost 2 bases and J 4 bases, leaving 9 bases between the germline ends. The length of the CDR3 is 14 residues. Germline CDR1 and CDR2: MNHEY and SMNVEV (reference sequence). CDR3 nucleotide sequence: TGTGCCAGCAGTTTACAGGGCGCTAATCAGCCCCAGCATTTT. Its translation is CASSLQGANQPQHF.

V and J are TRBV6-5 and TRBJ1-5; unclear D gene. The CDR3 is 14 amino acids. Looked up from germline, CDR1 is MNHEY and CDR2 is SVGAGI. Trimming removed 10 bases from V and 2 bases from J, with 15 bases in between. CDR3 in DNA: TGTGCCACCCATCCTCTATTTGGCAATCAGCCCCAGCATTTT. This codes for CATHPLFGNQPQHF.

This chain joins TRBV19 and TRBJ1-3, with 7 nucleotides matching TRBD1. Germline CDR1 LNHDA, CDR2 SQIVND (reference sequence). V shed 6 bases and J 3 bases; nucleotides not matched to a gene: 5. This CDR3 comprises 14 residues. This CDR3 is CASRRPGGGNTIYF. For the CDR3, the DNA is TGTGCCAGTAGGCGCCCAGGGGGTGGAAACACCATATATTTT. The variable domain in full, with the rest retrieved from reference TRBV19 and TRBJ1-3, is DGGITQSPKYLFRKEGQNVTLSCEQNLNHDAMYWYRQDPGQGLRLIYYSQIVNDFQKGDIAEGYSVSREKKESFPLTVTSAQKNPTAFYLCASRRPGGGNTIYFGEGSWLTVV.

The rearrangement links TRBV6-5 to TRBJ2-7, with D unclear. The CDR3 loop spans 12 amino acids. The germline V gene has CDR1 MNHEY and CDR2 SVGAGI. The V end was cut by 7 bases, the J end by 8 bases, with 15 bases between. The CDR3 loop is CASKSGGYKQYF. The CDR3 nucleotides read TGTGCCAGCAAGTCTGGCGGTTATAAGCAGTACTTC.